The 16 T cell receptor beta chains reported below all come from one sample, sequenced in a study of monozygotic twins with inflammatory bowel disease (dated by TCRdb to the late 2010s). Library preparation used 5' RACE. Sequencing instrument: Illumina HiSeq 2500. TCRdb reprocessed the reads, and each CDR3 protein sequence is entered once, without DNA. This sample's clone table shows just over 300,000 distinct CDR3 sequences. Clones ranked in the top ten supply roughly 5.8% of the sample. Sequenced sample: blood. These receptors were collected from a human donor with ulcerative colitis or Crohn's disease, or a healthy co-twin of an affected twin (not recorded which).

CDR3 sequence: CASTRQGAVGNTEAFF. The chain joins TRBV12-3 or TRBV12-4 to TRBJ1-1; TCRdb outputs TRBD1, but without DNA this stays unchecked. The CDR3 is 16 amino acids.

CDR3 in amino acids: CASSQDRKRSGNTIYF. The chain combines TRBV4-2 with TRBJ1-3. The V gene's germline CDR1 is LGHNA and CDR2 YNFKEQ. CDR3 length equals 16 residues.

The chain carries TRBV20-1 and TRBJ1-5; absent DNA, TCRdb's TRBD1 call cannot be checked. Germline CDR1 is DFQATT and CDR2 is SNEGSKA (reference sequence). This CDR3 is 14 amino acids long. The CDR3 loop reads CSAGGGRVSQPQHF.

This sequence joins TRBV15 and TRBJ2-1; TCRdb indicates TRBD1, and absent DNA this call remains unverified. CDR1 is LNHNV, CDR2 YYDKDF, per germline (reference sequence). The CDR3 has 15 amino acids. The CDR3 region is CATSRELSRGTAKFF.

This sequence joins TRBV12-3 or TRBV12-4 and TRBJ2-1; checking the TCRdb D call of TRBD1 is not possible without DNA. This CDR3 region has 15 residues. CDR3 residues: CASTLSGGGFNEQFF.

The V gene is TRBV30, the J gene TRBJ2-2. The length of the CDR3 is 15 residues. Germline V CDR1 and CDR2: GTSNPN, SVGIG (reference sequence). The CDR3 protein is CAWSVGITAAGELFF.

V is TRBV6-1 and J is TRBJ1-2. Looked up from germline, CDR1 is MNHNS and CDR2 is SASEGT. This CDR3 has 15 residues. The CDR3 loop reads CASTSSVDPNYGYTF.

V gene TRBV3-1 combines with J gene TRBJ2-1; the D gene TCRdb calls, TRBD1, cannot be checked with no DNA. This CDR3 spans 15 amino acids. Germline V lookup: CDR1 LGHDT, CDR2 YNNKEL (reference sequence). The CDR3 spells CASSQPGQGKNEQFF.

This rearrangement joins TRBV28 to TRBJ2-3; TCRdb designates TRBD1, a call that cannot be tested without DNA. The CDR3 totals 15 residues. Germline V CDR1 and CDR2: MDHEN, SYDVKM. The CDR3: CASSLWTGSTDMQYF. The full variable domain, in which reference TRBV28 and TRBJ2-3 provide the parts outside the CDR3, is DVKVTQSSRYLVKRTGEKVFLECVQDMDHENMFWYRQDPGLGLRLIYFSYDVKMKEKGDIPEGYSVSREKKERFSLILESASTNQTSMYLCASSLWTGSTDMQYFGPGTRLTVL.

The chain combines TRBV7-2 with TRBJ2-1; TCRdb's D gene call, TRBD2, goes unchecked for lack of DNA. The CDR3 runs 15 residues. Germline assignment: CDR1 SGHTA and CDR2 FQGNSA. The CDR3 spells CASSLEGLAMAEQFF. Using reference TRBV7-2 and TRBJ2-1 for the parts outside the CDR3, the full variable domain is GAGVSQSPSNKVTEKGKDVELRCDPISGHTALYWYRQSLGQGLEFLIYFQGNSAPDKSGLPSDRFSAERTGGSVSTLTIQRTQQEDSAVYLCASSLEGLAMAEQFFGPGTRLTVL.

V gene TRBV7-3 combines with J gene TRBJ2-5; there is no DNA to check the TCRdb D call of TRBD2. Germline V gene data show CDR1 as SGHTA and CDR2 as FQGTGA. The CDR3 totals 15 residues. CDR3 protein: CASSLGGIGQETQYF. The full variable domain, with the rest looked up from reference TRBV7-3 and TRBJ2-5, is GAGVSQTPSNKVTEKGKYVELRCDPISGHTALYWYRQSLGQGPEFLIYFQGTGAADDSGLPNDRFFAVRPEGSVSTLKIQRTERGDSAVYLCASSLGGIGQETQYFGPGTRLLVL.

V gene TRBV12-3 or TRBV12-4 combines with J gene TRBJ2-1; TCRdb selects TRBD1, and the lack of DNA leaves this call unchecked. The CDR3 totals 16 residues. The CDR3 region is CASIGGKGLAGDEQFF.

CDR3 region: CASSVAGEGYEQYF. J is TRBJ2-7 and V is TRBV19; TCRdb selects TRBD2, and the lack of DNA leaves this call unchecked. The CDR3 spans 14 residues. The germline V gene encodes CDR1 LNHDA and CDR2 SQIVND (reference sequence).

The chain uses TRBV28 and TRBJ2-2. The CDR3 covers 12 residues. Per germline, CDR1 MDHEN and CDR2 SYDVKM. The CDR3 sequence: CASSLGTGELCF.

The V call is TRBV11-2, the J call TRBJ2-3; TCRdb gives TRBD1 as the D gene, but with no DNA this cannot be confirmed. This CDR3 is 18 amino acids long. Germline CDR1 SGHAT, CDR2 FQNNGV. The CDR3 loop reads CASSLGGTGKFRTDTQYF.

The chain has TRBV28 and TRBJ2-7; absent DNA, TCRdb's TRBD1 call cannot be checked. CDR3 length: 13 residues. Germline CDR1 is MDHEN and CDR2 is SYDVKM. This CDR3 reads CASSTTPGYEQYF.